This T cell receptor (beta chain) emerged from a study of T cell repertoires in cytomegalovirus infection (dated by TCRdb to the late 2010s). Looking at the study overall: Peptide stimulations targeted recently identified HLA-C-restricted CMV epitopes, whose presentation resists viral immunomodulation, together with well-studied HLA-B-restricted epitopes. Donor HLA type was relevant to the analysis, because carriage of CMV infection together with the matching HLA type was indicated by public TCR beta signatures.

What the work shows at the level of the full study, not this receptor alone: The ex vivo response was dominated by HLA-C-restricted CMV-specific TCR beta clonotypes, and the single most frequent clonotype in two of eight donors was supplied by these HLA-C-restricted clonotypes. In both this cohort and an independent roughly 330-donor cohort, the cumulative frequency of public TCR beta family members distinguished carriers of CMV infection plus the relevant HLA type.

This sample's treatment or condition label indicates: in vitro stimulation with specific CMV peptide epitopes to enrich CMV-specific T cells. Reads for this sample came from an Illumina HiSeq 1500. Using fastp at Q25 and MiXCR, TCRdb reprocessed the public reads and kept productive beta chains. When rows share a CDR3 protein, they turn into one entry using the most common DNA and genes. A total of some 940,000 distinct CDR3 sequences appear in this sample, around 32% of them only once. The top ten hold 13% of the sample. V is reduced by 0 bases and J by 2 bases, leaving a spacing of 5 bases between them. CDR1 is given as MNHEY and CDR2 as SVGAGI, both from the germline V gene. Measured from the cysteine to the phenylalanine, the CDR3 is 13 residues long. The kept DNA is CDR3 alone, 39 bases in frame from the first base. Comments on this clonotype: The antigen this receptor binds is unknown. The input lacks base qualities; no much larger clone sits a single base away.

The TCR was taken from a human donor in good health (CMV status not recorded). Some clones in this sample may be carry-over from other donors' samples. Sequencing used cultured CD8+ T cells from PBMCs, obtained from culture after CMV antigen stimulation. The chain couples TRBV6-5 to TRBJ2-7; the D gene identity is not certain. For the CDR3, the sequence is CASSYSQAYEQYF. Here is the DNA: TGTGCCAGCAGTTACTCCCAGGCCTACGAGCAGTACTTC.